Included here is one T cell receptor (beta chain) sequence, with context. The V segment lost 8 bases and the J segment 3 bases; nucleotides outside the gene matches: 5. The CDR3 spans 13 residues. Germline loops: CDR1 SNHLY, CDR2 FYNNEI. These data are taken from a study of blood T cell repertoires in COVID-19. The wider study: Whether acute or convalescent, the COVID-19 samples came from the United States, Italy and Spain. Sample material is recorded as cDNA or gDNA derived from T cells, B-cell-depleted T cells, or PBMCs.

Profiling relied on immunoSEQ multiplex PCR, and the TCRdb table lists in-frame clones only, not all of them. This sample has about 52,000 clones; around 86% occur once, and the top ten carry roughly 7%. The sequenced material came from peripheral blood. This receptor was identified in a man between 65 and 79 years old with active COVID-19. The rearrangement joins TRBV2 to TRBJ2-3; 7 bases match TRBD1. The CDR3 nucleotides are TGTGCCAGCTCAAGGGGGCCAACAGATACGCAGTATTTT. It specifies CASSRGPTDTQYF.